Listed below are T cell receptor beta chains from one sample, sequenced in a study of T cell changes during pregnancy in multiple sclerosis. Assay: immunoSEQ multiplex PCR; the TCRdb copy retains only in-frame clones and omits some. The sample carries around 120,000 clones, roughly 90% recorded once. The sample was peripheral blood, taken after pregnancy. Every receptor here comes from a female donor with multiple sclerosis, enrolled in a pregnancy study. Both conserved end residues are trimmed from each CDR3. Fields, in order: J gene, V gene, CDR3 length, D gene, CDR3 protein. D genes are given only for firm matches.

J gene: TRBJ1-2; V gene: TRBV9; CDR3 length: 14; D gene: .; CDR3 protein: ASSVGEGRTNYGYT
J gene: TRBJ2-7; V gene: TRBV7-6; CDR3 length: 13; D gene: TRBD2; CDR3 protein: ASSPRGGLPGEQY
J gene: TRBJ1-1; V gene: TRBV10-3; CDR3 length: 10; D gene: .; CDR3 protein: ASRQQNTEAF
J gene: TRBJ2-2; V gene: TRBV7-3; CDR3 length: 11; D gene: TRBD1; CDR3 protein: ASSTGDTGELF
J gene: TRBJ2-3; V gene: TRBV25-1; CDR3 length: 12; D gene: TRBD2; CDR3 protein: ASVPRGVLNTQY
J gene: TRBJ2-6; V gene: TRBV19; CDR3 length: 15; D gene: TRBD1; CDR3 protein: ASESGQGGPGANVLT
J gene: TRBJ2-7; V gene: TRBV5-6; CDR3 length: 11; D gene: TRBD1; CDR3 protein: ASSMGQPSEQY
J gene: TRBJ2-7; V gene: TRBV5-1; CDR3 length: 15; D gene: .; CDR3 protein: ASSLEAGGAYSYEQY
J gene: TRBJ2-1; V gene: TRBV7-6; CDR3 length: 15; D gene: TRBD2; CDR3 protein: ASSRTSGGISYNEQF
J gene: TRBJ2-5; V gene: TRBV9; CDR3 length: 10; D gene: .; CDR3 protein: ASSFTEETQY
J gene: TRBJ1-5; V gene: TRBV18; CDR3 length: 11; D gene: TRBD1; CDR3 protein: AGTTGGDQPQH
J gene: TRBJ2-3; V gene: TRBV12-5; CDR3 length: 13; D gene: TRBD2; CDR3 protein: ASGLLSGGTDTQY
J gene: TRBJ1-5; V gene: TRBV5-6; CDR3 length: 14; D gene: .; CDR3 protein: ASSWGQGSSNQPQH
J gene: TRBJ1-5; V gene: TRBV6-1; CDR3 length: 11; D gene: TRBD1; CDR3 protein: AGQGDSNQPQH
J gene: TRBJ2-7; V gene: TRBV7-6; CDR3 length: 13; D gene: .; CDR3 protein: ASSLGSGALYEQY
J gene: TRBJ2-7; V gene: TRBV7-6; CDR3 length: 14; D gene: TRBD1; CDR3 protein: ASSLGSGQGIDEQY
J gene: TRBJ1-2; V gene: TRBV15; CDR3 length: 11; D gene: TRBD1; CDR3 protein: ATFRDRGPGYT
J gene: TRBJ1-2; V gene: TRBV7-2; CDR3 length: 13; D gene: TRBD1; CDR3 protein: ASSPAGTGGYGYT
J gene: TRBJ2-3; V gene: TRBV6-4; CDR3 length: 12; D gene: .; CDR3 protein: ASSEGAGTDTQY
J gene: TRBJ2-2; V gene: TRBV4-1; CDR3 length: 15; D gene: .; CDR3 protein: ASSDTQQGGYTGELF
J gene: TRBJ2-1; V gene: TRBV18; CDR3 length: 9; D gene: .; CDR3 protein: ASSRSDEQF
J gene: TRBJ1-6; V gene: TRBV5-4; CDR3 length: 13; D gene: .; CDR3 protein: ASSLTGFENSPLH
J gene: TRBJ2-1; V gene: TRBV5-1; CDR3 length: 11; D gene: .; CDR3 protein: ASRGDSVDEQF
J gene: TRBJ1-3; V gene: TRBV6-5; CDR3 length: 12; D gene: TRBD1; CDR3 protein: ASSPPTGGNTIY
J gene: TRBJ2-1; V gene: TRBV20-1; CDR3 length: 9; D gene: .; CDR3 protein: SATDLEEQF
J gene: TRBJ2-1; V gene: TRBV4-1; CDR3 length: 14; D gene: TRBD2; CDR3 protein: ASSQATSGGAYEQF
J gene: TRBJ2-5; V gene: TRBV5-1; CDR3 length: 14; D gene: .; CDR3 protein: ASSSLPSTGQETQY
J gene: TRBJ1-2; V gene: TRBV4-1; CDR3 length: 14; D gene: .; CDR3 protein: ASSQVEGGTNYGYT
J gene: TRBJ1-5; V gene: TRBV6-6; CDR3 length: 11; D gene: .; CDR3 protein: AIRQFGNQPQH
J gene: TRBJ2-2; V gene: TRBV4-1; CDR3 length: 11; D gene: .; CDR3 protein: ASSYSYAGELF
J gene: TRBJ2-7; V gene: TRBV29-1; CDR3 length: 12; D gene: TRBD2; CDR3 protein: SVAPGPGGIEQY
J gene: TRBJ2-2; V gene: TRBV9; CDR3 length: 12; D gene: .; CDR3 protein: ASSGDRNTGELF
J gene: TRBJ1-1; V gene: TRBV7-9; CDR3 length: 14; D gene: TRBD1; CDR3 protein: ASSLLQGALNTEAF
J gene: TRBJ2-2; V gene: TRBV6-5; CDR3 length: 14; D gene: TRBD1; CDR3 protein: ASSYSMGQHTGELF
J gene: TRBJ1-1; V gene: TRBV28; CDR3 length: 16; D gene: TRBD1; CDR3 protein: ASRSIGLPGQKNTEAF
J gene: TRBJ2-2; V gene: TRBV1; CDR3 length: 18; D gene: .; CDR3 protein: TSSQVASQDRKTNTGELF
J gene: TRBJ1-1; V gene: TRBV7-3; CDR3 length: 12; D gene: TRBD1; CDR3 protein: ASSSQGAGTEAF
J gene: TRBJ2-7; V gene: TRBV4-1; CDR3 length: 13; D gene: .; CDR3 protein: ASSQDAASSYEQY
J gene: TRBJ2-7; V gene: TRBV29-1; CDR3 length: 11; D gene: TRBD1; CDR3 protein: SAGTGSSYEQY
J gene: TRBJ1-5; V gene: TRBV27; CDR3 length: 11; D gene: .; CDR3 protein: ASSNTENQPQH
J gene: TRBJ1-2; V gene: TRBV2; CDR3 length: 11; D gene: .; CDR3 protein: ASSAGRGYGYT
J gene: TRBJ2-5; V gene: TRBV7-9; CDR3 length: 11; D gene: .; CDR3 protein: ASSLVIQETQY
J gene: TRBJ1-1; V gene: TRBV5-5; CDR3 length: 13; D gene: .; CDR3 protein: ASSPRGAGDTEAF
J gene: TRBJ2-5; V gene: TRBV2; CDR3 length: 16; D gene: .; CDR3 protein: ASRMGWAGRRAEETQY
J gene: TRBJ2-7; V gene: TRBV9; CDR3 length: 13; D gene: .; CDR3 protein: ASSPGGGGTGEQY
J gene: TRBJ2-5; V gene: TRBV19; CDR3 length: 14; D gene: .; CDR3 protein: ASSFRASGYQETQY
J gene: TRBJ2-4; V gene: TRBV7-8; CDR3 length: 12; D gene: .; CDR3 protein: ASSLGEAKNIQY
J gene: TRBJ1-6; V gene: TRBV5-4; CDR3 length: 13; D gene: .; CDR3 protein: ASSLVGSYNSPLH
J gene: TRBJ2-1; V gene: TRBV14; CDR3 length: 11; D gene: TRBD1; CDR3 protein: ASSQAGGNEQF